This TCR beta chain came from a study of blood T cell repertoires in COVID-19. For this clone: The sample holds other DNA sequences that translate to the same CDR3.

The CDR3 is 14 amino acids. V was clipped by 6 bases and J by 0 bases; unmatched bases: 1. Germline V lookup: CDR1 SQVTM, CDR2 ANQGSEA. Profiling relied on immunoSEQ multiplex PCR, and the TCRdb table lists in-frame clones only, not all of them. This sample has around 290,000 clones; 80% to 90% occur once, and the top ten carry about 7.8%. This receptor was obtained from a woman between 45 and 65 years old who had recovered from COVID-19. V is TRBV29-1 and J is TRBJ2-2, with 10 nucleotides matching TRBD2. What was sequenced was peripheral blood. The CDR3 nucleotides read TGCAGCGTAGGACTAGCGGCGAACACCGGGGAGCTGTTTTTT. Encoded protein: CSVGLAANTGELFF.